This T cell receptor (beta chain) is drawn from a study of blood T cell repertoires in COVID-19 (TCRdb year 2020). Some background on the complete study: The collaborator samples originated in the United States, Italy and Spain and spanned the acute and convalescent phases of COVID-19. The material from the prospective study consisted of cDNA or gDNA derived from T cells, B-cell-depleted T cells, or PBMCs. Subjects who had been exposed to COVID-19, were actively infected with it, or had recovered from it provided the deeply sampled blood TCRbeta repertoires that made up the dataset. A freely available public database, intended as a resource for researchers studying the immune response to SARS-CoV-2, is where the repertoires were released. Samples were obtained from the ongoing ImmuneRACE study (first 160 participants) and from over a thousand subjects provided by 6 global collaborators. Sample metadata almost always included a de-identified subject ID, COVID-19 status, age in years and sex. HLA class I and class II types, where available, came from metadata supplied by the sample provider rather than from assay-based typing.

At one collaborating source in Seattle, patients were enrolled during active infection and were followed longitudinally through the course of disease. The collaborating institutions used their own protocols to collect whole blood in K2EDTA tubes. For TCRbeta analysis, collaborators shipped samples in one of three forms: frozen whole blood, isolated PBMCs, or DNA extracted from either of those sample types. The immunoSEQ Assay, a bias-controlled multiplex PCR, was used to amplify TCRbeta CDR3 regions from genomic DNA. The original pipeline was this. The number of nucleated cells in each sample was estimated from the amplification of reference gene primers within the assay. Sequence reads were collapsed and filtered to measure the absolute abundance of every unique TCRbeta CDR3 rearrangement. For each sample, productive Simpson clonality was calculated as the square root of Simpson's diversity index over productive rearrangements. Not all clones reach the TCRdb copy of this immuneACCESS table, which keeps in-frame sequences only. Checked studies attribute under half of the gap to unresolved V genes and leave the rest unexplained. That table gives V, J and clone size, and the DNA gave D and trimming. The sample has approximately 150,000 clones on record, approximately 91% of them singletons. Approximately 5% of the sample is in the top ten clones.

Beyond this particular receptor, the publication reports: The quantity of clinical and demographic metadata differed by source and by participant and was supplied without curation.

From the cysteine through the phenylalanine, the CDR3 covers 18 amino acids. The entry retains the CDR3 DNA only, 54 bases that are in frame from base 1. The germline V gene sets CDR1 to MNHNS and CDR2 to SASEGT. Compared with germline, V lacks 3 bases and J lacks 1 base; bases without a gene match: 11. Regarding this clone: What this receptor recognizes is not known. No base quality information exists; no much larger clone differs at one position.

This receptor chain uses TRBV6-1 and TRBJ2-1; 8 nucleotides in the junction match TRBD2. Sequenced material: peripheral blood. This TCR came from a young man with COVID-19, enrolled during active disease. DNA sequence: TGTGCCAGCAGTGACCCACTTACGGGACTAGAATCCTACAATGAGCAGTTCTTC. Its translation reads: CASSDPLTGLESYNEQFF.